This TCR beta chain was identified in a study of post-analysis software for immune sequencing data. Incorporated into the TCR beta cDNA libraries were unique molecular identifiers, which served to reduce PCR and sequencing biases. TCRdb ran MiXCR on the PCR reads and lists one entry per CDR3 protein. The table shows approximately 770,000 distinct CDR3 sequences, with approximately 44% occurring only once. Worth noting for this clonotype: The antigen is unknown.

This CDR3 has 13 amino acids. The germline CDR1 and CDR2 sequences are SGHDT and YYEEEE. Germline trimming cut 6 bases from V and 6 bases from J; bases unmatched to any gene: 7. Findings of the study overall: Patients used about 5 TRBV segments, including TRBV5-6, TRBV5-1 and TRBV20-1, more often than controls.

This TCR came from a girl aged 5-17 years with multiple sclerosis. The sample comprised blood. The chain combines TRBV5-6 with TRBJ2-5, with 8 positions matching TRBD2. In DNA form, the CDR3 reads TGTGCCAGCACCCCAAGCGGGGGTAAGACCCAGTACTTC. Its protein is CASTPSGGKTQYF.